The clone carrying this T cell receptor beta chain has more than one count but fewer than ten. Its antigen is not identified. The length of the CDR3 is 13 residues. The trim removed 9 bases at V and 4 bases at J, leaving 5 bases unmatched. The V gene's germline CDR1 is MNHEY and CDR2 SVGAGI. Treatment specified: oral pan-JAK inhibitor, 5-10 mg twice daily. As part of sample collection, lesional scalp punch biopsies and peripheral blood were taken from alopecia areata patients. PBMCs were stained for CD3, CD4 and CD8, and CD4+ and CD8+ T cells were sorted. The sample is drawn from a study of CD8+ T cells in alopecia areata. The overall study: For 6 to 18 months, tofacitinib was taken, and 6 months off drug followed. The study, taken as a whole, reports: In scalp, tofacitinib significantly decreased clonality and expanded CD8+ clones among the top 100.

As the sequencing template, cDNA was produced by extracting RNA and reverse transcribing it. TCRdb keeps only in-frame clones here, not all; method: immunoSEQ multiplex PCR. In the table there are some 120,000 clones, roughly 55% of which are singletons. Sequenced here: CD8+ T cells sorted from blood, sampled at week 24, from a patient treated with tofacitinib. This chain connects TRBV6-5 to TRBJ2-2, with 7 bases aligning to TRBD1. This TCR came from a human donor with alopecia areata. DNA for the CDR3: TGTGCCAGTATGGGACAGACCACCGGGGAGCTGTTTTTT. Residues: CASMGQTTGELFF.